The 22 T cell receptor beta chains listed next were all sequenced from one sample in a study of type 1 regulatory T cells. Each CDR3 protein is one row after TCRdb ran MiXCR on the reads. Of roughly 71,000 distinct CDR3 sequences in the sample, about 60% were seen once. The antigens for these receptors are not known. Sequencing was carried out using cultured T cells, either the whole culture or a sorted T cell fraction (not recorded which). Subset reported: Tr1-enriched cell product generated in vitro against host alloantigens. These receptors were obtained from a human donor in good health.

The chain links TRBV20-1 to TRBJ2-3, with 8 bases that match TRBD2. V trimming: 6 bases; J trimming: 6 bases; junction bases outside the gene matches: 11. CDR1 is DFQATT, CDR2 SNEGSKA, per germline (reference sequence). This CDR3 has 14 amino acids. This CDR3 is CSAPTERERDTQYF. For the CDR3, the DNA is TGCAGTGCCCCGACGGAGCGGGAGAGGGATACGCAGTATTTT.

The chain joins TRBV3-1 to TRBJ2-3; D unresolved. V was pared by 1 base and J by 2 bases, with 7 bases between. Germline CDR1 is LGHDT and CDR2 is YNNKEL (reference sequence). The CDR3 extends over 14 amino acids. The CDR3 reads CASSQGIATDTQYF. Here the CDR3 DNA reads TGTGCCAGCAGCCAAGGAATAGCCACAGATACGCAGTATTTT.

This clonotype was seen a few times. The CDR3 is CASSLATGNEKLFF. The CDR3 DNA reads TGTGCCAGCAGCTTAGCTACTGGGAATGAAAAACTGTTTTTT. The chain uses TRBV7-9 and TRBJ1-4; no firm D call. The germline gives CDR1 SEHNR, CDR2 FQNEAQ (reference sequence). The CDR3 contains 14 residues. V lost 0 bases, J lost 5 bases, and 7 bases lay in between.

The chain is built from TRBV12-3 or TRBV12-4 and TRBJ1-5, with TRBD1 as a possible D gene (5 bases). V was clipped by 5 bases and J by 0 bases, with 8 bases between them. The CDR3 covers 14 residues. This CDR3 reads CASSGRDSNQPQHF. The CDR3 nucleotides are TGTGCCAGCAGTGGCAGGGATAGCAATCAGCCCCAGCATTTT.

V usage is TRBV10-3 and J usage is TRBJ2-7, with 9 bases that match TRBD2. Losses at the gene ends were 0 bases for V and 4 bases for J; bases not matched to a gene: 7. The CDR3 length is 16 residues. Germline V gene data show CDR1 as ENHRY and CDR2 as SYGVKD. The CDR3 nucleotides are TGTGCCATCAGTGAGTCCGGAGCTAGCGGGAAGTACGAGCAGTACTTC. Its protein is CAISESGASGKYEQYF.

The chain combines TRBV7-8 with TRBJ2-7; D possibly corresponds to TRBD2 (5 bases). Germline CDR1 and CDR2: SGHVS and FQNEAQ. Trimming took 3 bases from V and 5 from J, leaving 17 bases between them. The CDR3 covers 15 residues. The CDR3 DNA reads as TGTGCCAGCAGCTTCGCTCTAGCCGGTTCCGACGAGCAGTACTTC. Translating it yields CASSFALAGSDEQYF.

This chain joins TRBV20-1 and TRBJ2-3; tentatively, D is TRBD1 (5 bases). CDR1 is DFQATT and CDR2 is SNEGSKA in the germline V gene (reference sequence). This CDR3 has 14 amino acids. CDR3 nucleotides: TGCAGAGCCCATCAGGGTCCTAGCACAGATACGCAGTATTTT. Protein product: CRAHQGPSTDTQYF.

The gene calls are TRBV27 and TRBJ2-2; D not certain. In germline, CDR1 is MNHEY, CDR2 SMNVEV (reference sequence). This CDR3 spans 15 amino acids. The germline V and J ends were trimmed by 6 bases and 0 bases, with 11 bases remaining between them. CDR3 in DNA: TGTGCCAGCAGCCTTAATTCGGCGAACACCGGGGAGCTGTTTTTT. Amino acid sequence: CASSLNSANTGELFF.

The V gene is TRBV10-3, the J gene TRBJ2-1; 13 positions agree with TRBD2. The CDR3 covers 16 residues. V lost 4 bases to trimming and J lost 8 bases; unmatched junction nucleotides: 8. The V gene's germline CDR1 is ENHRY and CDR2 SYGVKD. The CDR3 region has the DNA TGTGCCATCAGTGGTAGGACTAGCGGGAGATTTCATGAGCAGTTCTTC. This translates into CAISGRTSGRFHEQFF.

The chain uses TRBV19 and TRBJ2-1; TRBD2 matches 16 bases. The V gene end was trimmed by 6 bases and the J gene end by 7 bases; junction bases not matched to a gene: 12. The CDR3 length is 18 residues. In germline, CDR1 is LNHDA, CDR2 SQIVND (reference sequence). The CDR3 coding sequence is TGTGCCAGTAGCCCATCCATTCAGGGACTAGCGGGAGGGAATGAGCAGTTCTTC. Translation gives CASSPSIQGLAGGNEQFF.

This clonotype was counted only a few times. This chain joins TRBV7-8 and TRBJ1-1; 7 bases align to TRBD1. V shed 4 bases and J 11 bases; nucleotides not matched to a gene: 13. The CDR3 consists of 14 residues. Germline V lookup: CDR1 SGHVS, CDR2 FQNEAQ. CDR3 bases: TGTGCCAGCAGCTCGTCTCCTAGGGGGCGTGGGGCTTTCTTT. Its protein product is CASSSSPRGRGAFF.

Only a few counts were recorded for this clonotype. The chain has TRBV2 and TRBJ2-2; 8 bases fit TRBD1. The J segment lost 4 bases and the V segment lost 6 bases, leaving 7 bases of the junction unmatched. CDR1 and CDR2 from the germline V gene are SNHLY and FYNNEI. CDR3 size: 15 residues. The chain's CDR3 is CASSQDRVGTGELFF. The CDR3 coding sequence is TGTGCCAGCAGCCAGGACAGGGTTGGCACCGGGGAGCTGTTTTTT.

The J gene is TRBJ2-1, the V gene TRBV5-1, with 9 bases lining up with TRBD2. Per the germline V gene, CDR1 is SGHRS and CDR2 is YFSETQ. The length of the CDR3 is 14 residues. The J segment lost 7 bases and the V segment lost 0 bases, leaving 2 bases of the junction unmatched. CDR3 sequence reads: CASSLGGLANEQFF. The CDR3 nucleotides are TGCGCCAGCAGCTTGGGGGGACTAGCAAATGAGCAGTTCTTC.

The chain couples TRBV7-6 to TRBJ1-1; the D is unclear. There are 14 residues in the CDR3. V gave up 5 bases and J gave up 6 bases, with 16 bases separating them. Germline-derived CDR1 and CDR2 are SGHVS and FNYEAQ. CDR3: CASSPGRGIAEAFF. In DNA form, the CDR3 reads TGTGCCAGCAGCCCAGGACGGGGAATCGCTGAAGCTTTCTTT.

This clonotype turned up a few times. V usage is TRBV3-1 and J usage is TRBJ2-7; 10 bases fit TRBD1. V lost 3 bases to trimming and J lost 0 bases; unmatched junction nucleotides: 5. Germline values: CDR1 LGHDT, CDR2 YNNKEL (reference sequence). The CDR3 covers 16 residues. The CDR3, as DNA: TGTGCCAGCAGCCATCGCGGACAGGGGGACTCCTACGAGCAGTACTTC. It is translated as CASSHRGQGDSYEQYF.

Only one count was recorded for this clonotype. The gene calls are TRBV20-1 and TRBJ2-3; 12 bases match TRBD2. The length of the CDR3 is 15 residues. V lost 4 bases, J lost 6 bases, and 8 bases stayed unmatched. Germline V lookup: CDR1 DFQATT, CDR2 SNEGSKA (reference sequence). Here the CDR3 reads CSANSRTSGTDTQYF. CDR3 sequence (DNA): TGCAGTGCTAATTCCCGGACTAGCGGGACGGATACGCAGTATTTT.

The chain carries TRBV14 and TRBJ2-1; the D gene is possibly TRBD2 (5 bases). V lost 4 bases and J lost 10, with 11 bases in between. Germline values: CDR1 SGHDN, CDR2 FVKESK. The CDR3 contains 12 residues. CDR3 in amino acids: CASSRGLREQFF. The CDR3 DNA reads TGTGCCAGCAGCCGAGGGTTACGGGAGCAGTTCTTC.

For the CDR3, the DNA is TGCAGTGCTAGGCTAGCGGGAGCCTACAATGAGCAGTTCTTC. Translated: CSARLAGAYNEQFF. The genes are TRBV20-1 and TRBJ2-1; 10 bases fit TRBD2. V lost 3 bases to trimming and J lost 2 bases; unmatched junction nucleotides: 1. Germline V gives CDR1 DFQATT, CDR2 SNEGSKA (reference sequence). The CDR3 spans 14 residues.

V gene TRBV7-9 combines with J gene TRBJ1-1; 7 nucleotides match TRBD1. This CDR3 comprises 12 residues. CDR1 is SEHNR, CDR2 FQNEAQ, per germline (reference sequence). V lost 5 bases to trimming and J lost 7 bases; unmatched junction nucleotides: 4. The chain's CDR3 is CASSPGQIEAFF. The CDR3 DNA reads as TGTGCCAGCAGCCCGGGACAGATTGAAGCTTTCTTT.

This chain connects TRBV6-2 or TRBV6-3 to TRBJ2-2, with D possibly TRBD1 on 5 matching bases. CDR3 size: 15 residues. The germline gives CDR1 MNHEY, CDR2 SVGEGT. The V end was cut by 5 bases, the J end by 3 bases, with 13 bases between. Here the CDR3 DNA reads TGTGCCAGCAGTCCCTTGGGGCGGTACACCGGGGAGCTGTTTTTT. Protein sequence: CASSPLGRYTGELFF.

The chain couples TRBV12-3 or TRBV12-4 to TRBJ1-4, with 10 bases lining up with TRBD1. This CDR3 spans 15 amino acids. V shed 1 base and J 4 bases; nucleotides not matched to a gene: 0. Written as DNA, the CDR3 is TGTGCCAGCAGTTTAGGGACAGGGGGTAATGAAAAACTGTTTTTT. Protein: CASSLGTGGNEKLFF.

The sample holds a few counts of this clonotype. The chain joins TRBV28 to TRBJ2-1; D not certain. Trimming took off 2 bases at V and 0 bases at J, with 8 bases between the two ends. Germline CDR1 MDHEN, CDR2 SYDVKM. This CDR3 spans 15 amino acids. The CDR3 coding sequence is TGTGCCAGCAGTTTACGCGCGAGCTCCTACAATGAGCAGTTCTTC. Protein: CASSLRASSYNEQFF. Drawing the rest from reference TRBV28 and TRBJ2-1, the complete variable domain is DVKVTQSSRYLVKRTGEKVFLECVQDMDHENMFWYRQDPGLGLRLIYFSYDVKMKEKGDIPEGYSVSREKKERFSLILESASTNQTSMYLCASSLRASSYNEQFFGPGTRLTVL.